The present T cell receptor (beta chain) was sequenced within a study of blood T cells in healthy people across ages. This CDR3 has 15 amino acids. The ends were cut back, 0 bases at V and 0 bases at J, with 6 bases in the middle. CDR1 is MGHRA, CDR2 YSYEKL, per germline. With a J-beta primer mix and a sample-barcoded 5' primer, a second PCR ran about 6 to 11 cycles. One entry per CDR3 protein results from TCRdb running MiXCR on the 5' RACE reads. The sample lists 1,300,000 or so distinct CDR3 sequences; 59% were seen once. The clonotype originates from a man younger than 30 in good health. What was sequenced was blood. The chain combines TRBV4-1 with TRBJ2-4; D is ambiguous. The CDR3: CASSQDRVAKNIQYF. The CDR3 region has the DNA TGCGCCAGCAGCCAAGATCGGGTAGCCAAAAACATTCAGTACTTC.